Listed below are T cell receptor beta chains from one sample, sequenced in a study of blood T cell repertoires in COVID-19. The method was immunoSEQ multiplex PCR; TCRdb's version includes in-frame clones alone and lacks a portion of them. The sample has 150,000 to 200,000 clones, about 86% seen once; the top ten hold roughly 19%. Sequencing used peripheral blood. These receptor sequences come from a woman of 80 years or more with acute or convalescent COVID-19. Both conserved end residues are part of each CDR3. D genes are given only for firm matches. Clone sizes are given selectively: once, few, many, or a class where the clone is expanded.

CDR3 protein: CASSGIGTGFSGANVLTF; CDR3 DNA: TGTGCCAGCAGTGGAATTGGGACAGGGTTCTCTGGGGCCAACGTCCTGACTTTC; V gene: TRBV2; CDR3 length: 18; D gene: TRBD1; J gene: TRBJ2-6; clone size: once
CDR3 protein: CASSLLPGTAEFF; CDR3 DNA: TGTGCCAGCAGTCTCTTACCGGGGACAGCCGAGTTCTTC; V gene: TRBV28; CDR3 length: 13; D gene: TRBD1; J gene: TRBJ2-1; clone size: NA
CDR3 protein: CASSLKIRDSSYEQYF; CDR3 DNA: TGTGCCAGCAGCTTGAAAATCCGGGACAGTTCCTACGAGCAGTACTTC; V gene: TRBV5-6; CDR3 length: 16; D gene: TRBD1; J gene: TRBJ2-7; clone size: NA
CDR3 protein: CASSYSRRGNTEAFF; CDR3 DNA: TGTGCCAGCAGTTACTCGAGGAGGGGGAACACTGAAGCTTTCTTT; V gene: TRBV6-5; CDR3 length: 15; D gene: NA; J gene: TRBJ1-1; clone size: NA
CDR3 protein: CASSYGSGSCNYGYTF; CDR3 DNA: TGTGCCAGCAGCTATGGATCGGGTTCCTGCAACTATGGCTACACCTTC; V gene: TRBV21-1; CDR3 length: 16; D gene: NA; J gene: TRBJ1-2; clone size: NA
CDR3 protein: CATSAQGGTDTQYF; CDR3 DNA: TGTGCCACCAGTGCACAGGGAGGCACAGATACGCAGTATTTT; V gene: TRBV24-1; CDR3 length: 14; D gene: NA; J gene: TRBJ2-3; clone size: NA
CDR3 protein: CASSLAEGDTQYF; CDR3 DNA: TGTGCCAGCAGCTTAGCGGAGGGAGATACGCAGTATTTT; V gene: TRBV7-9; CDR3 length: 13; D gene: NA; J gene: TRBJ2-3; clone size: NA
CDR3 protein: CASTRLAGRTGELFF; CDR3 DNA: TGTGCCAGCACACGACTAGCGGGTCGAACCGGGGAGCTGTTTTTT; V gene: TRBV11-2; CDR3 length: 15; D gene: TRBD2; J gene: TRBJ2-2; clone size: NA
CDR3 protein: CASSLDPPPATDTQYF; CDR3 DNA: TGCGCCAGCAGCTTGGATCCCCCTCCCGCGACAGATACGCAGTATTTT; V gene: TRBV5-1; CDR3 length: 16; D gene: NA; J gene: TRBJ2-3; clone size: NA
CDR3 protein: CATGSGRHEQYF; CDR3 DNA: TGTGCCACCGGTAGCGGGAGACACGAGCAGTACTTC; V gene: TRBV28; CDR3 length: 12; D gene: TRBD2; J gene: TRBJ2-7; clone size: NA
CDR3 protein: CASSDSLNSPLHF; CDR3 DNA: TGTGCCAGTAGCGACAGTCTTAATTCACCCCTCCACTTT; V gene: TRBV19; CDR3 length: 13; D gene: NA; J gene: TRBJ1-6; clone size: NA
CDR3 protein: CASSLTGAASPLHF; CDR3 DNA: TGCGCCAGCAGCTTAACAGGGGCGGCTTCACCCCTCCACTTT; V gene: TRBV5-1; CDR3 length: 14; D gene: TRBD1; J gene: TRBJ1-6; clone size: NA
CDR3 protein: CASSWEGYEQYF; CDR3 DNA: TGTGCCAGCAGCTGGGAGGGCTACGAGCAGTACTTC; V gene: TRBV7-2; CDR3 length: 12; D gene: TRBD2; J gene: TRBJ2-7; clone size: NA
CDR3 protein: CASRLSGSGDEKLFF; CDR3 DNA: TGCGCCAGCCGCTTATCCGGCAGTGGAGATGAAAAACTGTTTTTT; V gene: TRBV5-1; CDR3 length: 15; D gene: NA; J gene: TRBJ1-4; clone size: NA
CDR3 protein: CASSSRRQGALSGANVLTF; CDR3 DNA: TGTGCCAGTAGTAGCCGACGACAGGGGGCTTTATCTGGGGCCAACGTCCTGACTTTC; V gene: TRBV19; CDR3 length: 19; D gene: TRBD1; J gene: TRBJ2-6; clone size: NA
CDR3 protein: CASSYSSQGGDEQYF; CDR3 DNA: TGTGCCAGCAGTTACTCGTCACAGGGCGGCGACGAGCAGTACTTC; V gene: TRBV6-6; CDR3 length: 15; D gene: NA; J gene: TRBJ2-7; clone size: NA
CDR3 protein: CASSPRNNEQFF; CDR3 DNA: TGCGCCAGCAGCCCGCGTAACAATGAGCAGTTCTTC; V gene: TRBV5-1; CDR3 length: 12; D gene: NA; J gene: TRBJ2-1; clone size: once
CDR3 protein: CASSTLWDRDYEQYF; CDR3 DNA: TGTGCCAGCAGTACCTTGTGGGACAGAGACTACGAGCAGTACTTC; V gene: TRBV28; CDR3 length: 15; D gene: TRBD1; J gene: TRBJ2-7; clone size: few
CDR3 protein: CASSVTSQRGLEQFF; CDR3 DNA: TGTGCCAGCAGCGTGACTAGCCAAAGGGGTCTAGAGCAGTTCTTC; V gene: TRBV11-3; CDR3 length: 15; D gene: TRBD2; J gene: TRBJ2-1; clone size: NA
CDR3 protein: CATRGRGRRYGYTF; CDR3 DNA: TGTGCCACCAGGGGGCGCGGGAGAAGGTATGGCTACACCTTC; V gene: TRBV28; CDR3 length: 14; D gene: TRBD1; J gene: TRBJ1-2; clone size: NA
CDR3 protein: CASSPRGALTEAFF; CDR3 DNA: TGTGCCAGCAGCCCGCGGGGCGCACTCACTGAAGCTTTCTTT; V gene: TRBV28; CDR3 length: 14; D gene: NA; J gene: TRBJ1-1; clone size: NA
CDR3 protein: CASSMTDRKTGELFF; CDR3 DNA: TGTGCCAGTAGTATGACGGACAGGAAGACCGGGGAGCTGTTTTTT; V gene: TRBV19; CDR3 length: 15; D gene: TRBD1; J gene: TRBJ2-2; clone size: NA
CDR3 protein: CASSPGRGSYNEQFF; CDR3 DNA: TGTGCCAGCTCACCAGGGCGGGGATCCTACAATGAGCAGTTCTTC; V gene: TRBV18; CDR3 length: 15; D gene: NA; J gene: TRBJ2-1; clone size: NA
CDR3 protein: CASSHSSRVTYEQYF; CDR3 DNA: TGTGCCAGCAGCCATAGTAGTAGAGTAACCTACGAGCAGTACTTC; V gene: TRBV4-2; CDR3 length: 15; D gene: NA; J gene: TRBJ2-7; clone size: once
CDR3 protein: CATSRGGISNQPQHF; CDR3 DNA: TGTGCCACCAGCAGGGGGGGGATTAGCAATCAGCCCCAGCATTTT; V gene: TRBV15; CDR3 length: 15; D gene: NA; J gene: TRBJ1-5; clone size: NA
CDR3 protein: CASFDSSYNSPLHF; CDR3 DNA: TGTGCCAGCTTCGACAGCTCCTATAATTCACCCCTCCACTTT; V gene: TRBV6-5; CDR3 length: 14; D gene: NA; J gene: TRBJ1-6; clone size: NA
CDR3 protein: CASSLTGSTYNEQFF; CDR3 DNA: TGCGCCAGCAGCTTAACAGGGTCCACCTACAATGAGCAGTTCTTC; V gene: TRBV5-1; CDR3 length: 15; D gene: NA; J gene: TRBJ2-1; clone size: NA
CDR3 protein: CASSLELGEGSPLHF; CDR3 DNA: TGTGCCAGCAGCTTGGAGCTAGGGGAGGGGTCACCCCTCCACTTT; V gene: TRBV5-8; CDR3 length: 15; D gene: NA; J gene: TRBJ1-6; clone size: NA
CDR3 protein: CASSYRGQRPGYTF; CDR3 DNA: TGTGCCAGCAGTTACCGGGGACAGCGCCCGGGCTACACCTTC; V gene: TRBV6-5; CDR3 length: 14; D gene: TRBD1; J gene: TRBJ1-2; clone size: NA
CDR3 protein: CASSLAEGDNSPLHF; CDR3 DNA: TGTGCCAGCAGCTTAGCTGAGGGCGATAATTCACCCCTCCACTTT; V gene: TRBV11-1; CDR3 length: 15; D gene: NA; J gene: TRBJ1-6; clone size: few
CDR3 protein: CASSERGRYSIPTNTEAFF; CDR3 DNA: TGTGCCAGCAGTGAGCGTGGGAGGTATAGTATCCCAACGAACACTGAAGCTTTCTTT; V gene: TRBV6-1; CDR3 length: 19; D gene: NA; J gene: TRBJ1-1; clone size: NA
CDR3 protein: CASSLQGADTGELFF; CDR3 DNA: TGTGCCAGCAGCTTACAGGGGGCAGACACCGGGGAGCTGTTTTTT; V gene: TRBV7-6; CDR3 length: 15; D gene: TRBD1; J gene: TRBJ2-2; clone size: NA
CDR3 protein: CASSRLRQAILYF; CDR3 DNA: TGTGCCAGCAGCCGACTACGACAGGCGATATTGTACTTC; V gene: TRBV27; CDR3 length: 13; D gene: NA; J gene: TRBJ2-7; clone size: NA
CDR3 protein: CASSLGPYRGQGSGANVLTF; CDR3 DNA: TGTGCCAGCAGTTTAGGCCCCTACCGGGGACAGGGCTCTGGGGCCAACGTCCTGACTTTC; V gene: TRBV27; CDR3 length: 20; D gene: TRBD1; J gene: TRBJ2-6; clone size: NA
CDR3 protein: CASSLVGYLTDTQYF; CDR3 DNA: TGTGCCAGCAGCTTAGTGGGCTACCTCACAGATACGCAGTATTTT; V gene: TRBV11-2; CDR3 length: 15; D gene: NA; J gene: TRBJ2-3; clone size: NA
CDR3 protein: CASSLRGFGNTIYF; CDR3 DNA: TGCGCCAGCAGCTTGCGGGGGTTTGGAAACACCATATATTTT; V gene: TRBV5-1; CDR3 length: 14; D gene: NA; J gene: TRBJ1-3; clone size: NA
CDR3 protein: CASSVAAGQEDGYTF; CDR3 DNA: TGTGCCAGCAGCGTGGCGGCAGGGCAGGAAGATGGCTACACCTTC; V gene: TRBV9; CDR3 length: 15; D gene: NA; J gene: TRBJ1-2; clone size: NA
CDR3 protein: CASSPDRGRQETQYF; CDR3 DNA: TGTGCCAGCAGCCCGGACAGGGGGCGGCAAGAGACCCAGTACTTC; V gene: TRBV5-4; CDR3 length: 15; D gene: TRBD1; J gene: TRBJ2-5; clone size: NA
CDR3 protein: CSVEAVLRVNEQFF; CDR3 DNA: TGCAGCGTTGAAGCCGTTCTCCGCGTTAATGAGCAGTTCTTC; V gene: TRBV29-1; CDR3 length: 14; D gene: NA; J gene: TRBJ2-1; clone size: NA
CDR3 protein: CASSLGSGLDYEQYF; CDR3 DNA: TGTGCCAGCAGCTTAGGTAGCGGATTGGACTACGAGCAGTACTTC; V gene: TRBV7-6; CDR3 length: 15; D gene: NA; J gene: TRBJ2-7; clone size: NA
CDR3 protein: CSAGQGGNQPQHF; CDR3 DNA: TGCAGCGCTGGACAGGGGGGGAATCAGCCCCAGCATTTT; V gene: TRBV29-1; CDR3 length: 13; D gene: TRBD1; J gene: TRBJ1-5; clone size: many
CDR3 protein: CASSLRRERGKLFF; CDR3 DNA: TGTGCCAGCAGTTTGCGGAGGGAGCGGGGAAAACTGTTTTTT; V gene: TRBV6-5; CDR3 length: 14; D gene: NA; J gene: TRBJ1-4; clone size: NA
CDR3 protein: CASSLGDNSNQPQHF; CDR3 DNA: TGTGCCAGCAGCTTAGGTGACAATAGCAATCAGCCCCAGCATTTT; V gene: TRBV7-9; CDR3 length: 15; D gene: NA; J gene: TRBJ1-5; clone size: once
CDR3 protein: CASSYGQGNSPLHF; CDR3 DNA: TGTGCCAGCTCATACGGACAGGGAAATTCACCCCTCCACTTT; V gene: TRBV18; CDR3 length: 14; D gene: TRBD1; J gene: TRBJ1-6; clone size: NA
CDR3 protein: CASSYSPGQNQPQHF; CDR3 DNA: TGTGCCAGCAGCTATTCCCCAGGACAAAATCAGCCCCAGCATTTT; V gene: TRBV5-5; CDR3 length: 15; D gene: NA; J gene: TRBJ1-5; clone size: NA
CDR3 protein: CASSDSGGRSNSPLHF; CDR3 DNA: TGCGCCAGCAGCGACAGTGGGGGCCGCTCTAATTCACCCCTCCACTTT; V gene: TRBV5-1; CDR3 length: 16; D gene: NA; J gene: TRBJ1-6; clone size: once
CDR3 protein: CAINKDRENYGYTF; CDR3 DNA: TGTGCCATCAATAAGGACAGAGAAAACTATGGCTACACCTTC; V gene: TRBV10-3; CDR3 length: 14; D gene: NA; J gene: TRBJ1-2; clone size: NA
CDR3 protein: CASSVRTFGTGANVLTF; CDR3 DNA: TGTGCCAGTAGTGTGCGGACTTTCGGTACGGGGGCCAACGTCCTGACTTTC; V gene: TRBV19; CDR3 length: 17; D gene: NA; J gene: TRBJ2-6; clone size: NA
CDR3 protein: CASSTSGQHYTEAFF; CDR3 DNA: TGCGCCAGCAGCACTTCGGGACAGCATTACACTGAAGCTTTCTTT; V gene: TRBV5-1; CDR3 length: 15; D gene: TRBD1; J gene: TRBJ1-1; clone size: NA
CDR3 protein: CASSLMGARETQYF; CDR3 DNA: TGTGCCAGCAGCTTGATGGGGGCGCGGGAGACCCAGTACTTC; V gene: TRBV5-4; CDR3 length: 14; D gene: NA; J gene: TRBJ2-5; clone size: NA
CDR3 protein: CSASLGGRNSETNSNQPQHF; CDR3 DNA: TGCAGTGCTAGTTTAGGCGGTCGGAACTCAGAAACAAATAGCAATCAGCCCCAGCATTTT; V gene: TRBV20-1; CDR3 length: 20; D gene: NA; J gene: TRBJ1-5; clone size: NA
CDR3 protein: CSASTSTGYTF; CDR3 DNA: TGCAGTGCCTCCACGTCTACTGGCTACACCTTC; V gene: TRBV20-1; CDR3 length: 11; D gene: NA; J gene: TRBJ1-2; clone size: NA
CDR3 protein: CASSLLQGMDGYTF; CDR3 DNA: TGCGCCAGCAGCCTTCTACAGGGGATGGATGGCTACACCTTC; V gene: TRBV5-1; CDR3 length: 14; D gene: TRBD1; J gene: TRBJ1-2; clone size: NA
CDR3 protein: CAKSGRRAYEQYF; CDR3 DNA: TGTGCCAAAAGCGGGCGGAGGGCCTACGAGCAGTACTTC; V gene: TRBV2; CDR3 length: 13; D gene: NA; J gene: TRBJ2-7; clone size: few
CDR3 protein: CASSDTGGQKTQYF; CDR3 DNA: TGTGCCAGCAGCGATACAGGGGGCCAAAAGACCCAGTACTTC; V gene: TRBV5-6; CDR3 length: 14; D gene: TRBD1; J gene: TRBJ2-5; clone size: NA
CDR3 protein: CASSLPTGGVGGYTF; CDR3 DNA: TGTGCCAGCAGTTTACCGACAGGGGGCGTCGGTGGCTACACCTTC; V gene: TRBV28; CDR3 length: 15; D gene: TRBD1; J gene: TRBJ1-2; clone size: NA
CDR3 protein: CASSWYARGDTQYF; CDR3 DNA: TGTGCCAGCAGTTGGTATGCCCGAGGGGATACGCAGTATTTT; V gene: TRBV27; CDR3 length: 14; D gene: NA; J gene: TRBJ2-3; clone size: NA
CDR3 protein: CASSPILNPGQVETQYF; CDR3 DNA: TGTGCCAGCTCACCAATCTTAAACCCGGGACAGGTTGAGACCCAGTACTTC; V gene: TRBV18; CDR3 length: 17; D gene: TRBD1; J gene: TRBJ2-5; clone size: NA
CDR3 protein: CSVSYTEAFF; CDR3 DNA: TGCAGCGTTTCCTACACTGAAGCTTTCTTT; V gene: TRBV29-1; CDR3 length: 10; D gene: NA; J gene: TRBJ1-1; clone size: NA